Listed below are T cell receptor beta chains from one sample, sequenced in a study of beta chain features in type 1 diabetes. Assay: immunoSEQ multiplex PCR; the TCRdb copy retains only in-frame clones and omits some. The profile covers about 340,000 clones, with approximately 9.9% appearing a single time and roughly 1% taken by the ten largest. The sequencing input was central memory CD4+ T cells from blood. These receptors all come from a man aged 25-40 years with type 1 diabetes. Each CDR3 is given with its conserved first and last residue. Fields, in order: clone size, J gene, V gene, D gene, CDR3 DNA, CDR3 protein. A D gene is named only where the DNA matches it firmly. Clone size is stated in some rows and not others, as once, few, many or a class when expanded.

NA | TRBJ2-1 | TRBV5-4 | TRBD1 | TGTGCCAGCAGCCGGGACAGGGGGTCCTACAATGAGCAGTTCTTC | CASSRDRGSYNEQFF
NA | TRBJ1-3 | TRBV13 | TRBD1 | TGTGCCAGCGCGGACAGGGCCTCTGGAAACACCATATATTTT | CASADRASGNTIYF
NA | TRBJ2-3 | TRBV5-6 | TRBD2 | TGTGCCAGCAGCTTGACTAGCGGGGCCACAGATACGCAGTATTTT | CASSLTSGATDTQYF
few | TRBJ2-3 | TRBV4-3 | NA | TGCGCCAGCAGCCAAGGCCTAGAGTCCACAGATACGCAGTATTTT | CASSQGLESTDTQYF
NA | TRBJ2-3 | TRBV9 | NA | TGTGCCAGCAGCGTAGGGGCAGTCACAGATACGCAGTATTTT | CASSVGAVTDTQYF
NA | TRBJ2-7 | TRBV6-5 | NA | TGTGCCAGCAGTTACTCGAGTGCCTTTTACGAGCAGTACTTC | CASSYSSAFYEQYF
many | TRBJ2-3 | TRBV2 | NA | TGTGCCAGCAGGGACACGGGCACAGATACGCAGTATTTT | CASRDTGTDTQYF
few | TRBJ1-2 | TRBV7-9 | NA | TGTGCCAGCAGCTTAGACCTGGATGGCTACACCTTC | CASSLDLDGYTF
few | TRBJ1-2 | TRBV19 | NA | TGTGCCAGTACCACTCGGGACAACTTGGGAGGCTACACCTTC | CASTTRDNLGGYTF
NA | TRBJ1-2 | TRBV6-5 | NA | TGTGCCAGCAGTTACGAAGGCCAGGGCCAGCGGGGCTACACCTTC | CASSYEGQGQRGYTF
few | TRBJ2-5 | TRBV11-2 | NA | TGTGCCAGCAGCCAGAGCCAAGAGACCCAGTACTTC | CASSQSQETQYF
few | TRBJ1-1 | TRBV20-1 | TRBD1 | TGCAGTGCCCTGGGACAGTTTGAGGCTTTCTTT | CSALGQFEAFF
NA | TRBJ1-1 | TRBV20-1 | NA | TGCAGTGCTAGATCGAGGGCTGAAGCTTTCTTT | CSARSRAEAFF
few | TRBJ1-2 | TRBV7-9 | TRBD1 | TGTGCCAGCAGCGTGGGACAGGGGACTTCTAACTATGGCTACACCTTC | CASSVGQGTSNYGYTF
NA | TRBJ1-2 | TRBV7-2 | TRBD1 | TGTGCCAGCAGCTTATCATGGAAACCGGGACAGCAGTTGTCGGGCTACACCTTC | CASSLSWKPGQQLSGYTF
few | TRBJ1-1 | TRBV7-9 | NA | TGTGCCAGCAGCTTAAGTCGACAGCACTTGAACACTGAAGCTTTCTTT | CASSLSRQHLNTEAFF
NA | TRBJ1-1 | TRBV9 | NA | TGTGCCAGCAGCGCGGGGGCGTCGGGAACTGAAGCTTTCTTT | CASSAGASGTEAFF
NA | TRBJ2-7 | TRBV7-9 | NA | TGTGCCAGCAGCTTGTGGAGGGGCTACGAGCAGTACTTC | CASSLWRGYEQYF
many | TRBJ2-3 | TRBV5-6 | NA | TGTGCCAGCAGAGGCACAGATACGCAGTATTTT | CASRGTDTQYF
NA | TRBJ2-3 | TRBV5-1 | TRBD1 | TGCGCCAGCAGCGCGGACAGGGGGTACACAGATACGCAGTATTTT | CASSADRGYTDTQYF
NA | TRBJ2-5 | TRBV15 | NA | TGTGCCACCAGCACCCACCGGGGAACCCAGTACTTC | CATSTHRGTQYF
few | TRBJ2-2 | TRBV7-2 | NA | TGTGCCAGCAGCGTCAGATACTCTTCTAACACCGGGGAGCTGTTTTTT | CASSVRYSSNTGELFF
many | TRBJ2-2 | TRBV5-1 | TRBD1 | TGCGCCAGCAGCTTGACTACAGGGGCCGGAGGAGGGGAGCTGTTTTTT | CASSLTTGAGGGELFF
many | TRBJ2-4 | TRBV5-1 | TRBD1 | TGCGCCAGCAGCGAGGGGACAGGGCGGGTAGACATTCAGTACTTC | CASSEGTGRVDIQYF
NA | TRBJ1-1 | TRBV28 | NA | TGTGCCAGCAGTTCCCCCGGGAGGACTGCAAACACTGAAGCTTTCTTT | CASSSPGRTANTEAFF
few | TRBJ1-6 | TRBV5-4 | TRBD1 | TGTGCCAGCAGCTTGGAACAGGGGAATTCACCCCTCCACTTT | CASSLEQGNSPLHF
NA | TRBJ1-4 | TRBV28 | TRBD1 | TGTGCCACCTTGGGAGGGGGCGGTGAAAAACTGTTTTTT | CATLGGGGEKLFF
few | TRBJ2-5 | TRBV11-2 | NA | TGTGCCAGCAGCTTGAACAGGGCCTCAGAGACCCAGTACTTC | CASSLNRASETQYF
NA | TRBJ1-1 | TRBV9 | NA | TGTGCCAGCAGCGTAGAGGGGCGTAGCCCTGAAGCTTTCTTT | CASSVEGRSPEAFF